Listed below are T cell receptor beta chains from one sample, sequenced in a study of yellow fever vaccine responses in identical twins. TCRdb itself ran the RT-PCR reads through MiXCR, one entry per CDR3 protein. This sample has some 20,000 distinct CDR3 sequences, with under 85% found just once. This specimen consisted of T cells from blood (PBMCs), unsorted or a sorted subset (not recorded which), obtained before or after yellow fever vaccination (not recorded which). The receptor source for this set is a young woman who received the yellow fever vaccine. Both conserved end residues are trimmed from each CDR3.

TRBV7-2,TRBJ2-7,ASSTTLYEQY
TRBV6-1,TRBJ2-1,ASTPARPIPLDEQF
TRBV9,TRBJ2-1,ASSVEGMGLAGDEQF
TRBV11-1,TRBJ1-1,ASSGGTEAF
TRBV11-1,TRBJ2-6,ASSFGGPAGANVLT
TRBV28,TRBJ2-7,ASSVQGISYEQY
TRBV4-3,TRBJ2-1,ASSQDLLAASSYNEQF
TRBV10-3,TRBJ2-1,AISESLEEQF
TRBV18,TRBJ2-1,ASSPRAGGNYNEQF
TRBV12-3/TRBV12-4,TRBJ2-2,ASKSTGANTGELF
TRBV29-1,TRBJ1-1,SVERGAEAF
TRBV6-4,TRBJ1-2,ASSDRGKIYGYT
TRBV2,TRBJ1-6,ASSLQTGGDSPLH
TRBV7-3,TRBJ1-5,ASSLDGYAPQH
TRBV18,TRBJ2-3,ASSPRRYASRDTQY
TRBV12-3/TRBV12-4,TRBJ1-5,ASTTGGQPQH
TRBV24-1,TRBJ2-3,ATSDQREYTDTQY
TRBV10-3,TRBJ1-5,AISEYPGTENQPQH
TRBV7-2,TRBJ1-1,ASSLRGEAF
TRBV11-1,TRBJ2-2,ASRTGKRDTGELF
TRBV4-1,TRBJ2-2,ASSQDWVGTGELF
TRBV12-3/TRBV12-4,TRBJ1-1,ASSFKELNTEAF
TRBV28,TRBJ1-2,ASSLPGRGGGYT
TRBV11-1,TRBJ2-3,ASSLAFIKTEMGTDTQY
TRBV19,TRBJ2-7,ASSINRGYEQY
TRBV4-1,TRBJ1-1,ASSQEQWNTEAF
TRBV29-1,TRBJ1-1,SVSETGYTEAF
TRBV3-1,TRBJ1-3,ASSQGVSSGNTIY
TRBV29-1,TRBJ2-2,SAGQTSTGELF
TRBV13,TRBJ2-7,ASNVLAGGSYEQY
TRBV20-1,TRBJ2-5,SASSFQETQY
TRBV28,TRBJ1-2,ASSINREGYT
TRBV5-1,TRBJ2-1,ASSLGSGVGDEQF
TRBV29-1,TRBJ1-5,SVADGNQPQH
TRBV24-1,TRBJ2-3,ATSDFRGISDTQY
TRBV28,TRBJ2-2,ASSLQTQGPGELF
TRBV11-2,TRBJ2-1,ASSFEDRSYNEQF
TRBV13,TRBJ2-5,ASKGLLQETQY
TRBV19,TRBJ2-1,ASSMGSGRAGEQF
TRBV11-2,TRBJ2-2,ASSLIALGLSNTGELF
TRBV28,TRBJ2-1,ASSLAGSDNEQF
TRBV12-3/TRBV12-4,TRBJ2-7,ASSFSKWPYEQY
TRBV20-1,TRBJ2-5,SARNDRDLRETQY
TRBV3-1,TRBJ2-3,ASKRGGNTDTQY
TRBV10-3,TRBJ1-2,AISEDRAGYT
TRBV4-1,TRBJ2-7,ASSQVPTSTYEQY
TRBV18,TRBJ2-1,ASSPTGTSSYNEQF
TRBV6-5,TRBJ1-2,ASSYDGANLNYGYT